The sequence of this TCR beta chain was determined in a study of T cells in localized non-small cell lung cancer. As regards this clone: Its antigen is currently unknown.

Study outcomes and limitations: Clonality peaked in uninvolved adjacent lung rather than tumor. Heterogeneity within the tumor remains possible, as just one region underwent sequencing. Appearing in adjacent lung were a median about 57 of the top 100 tumor clones.

The V end was cut by 2 bases, the J end by 6 bases, with 16 bases between. Germline-derived CDR1 and CDR2 are ENHRY and SYGVKD. The CDR3 is made up of 15 amino acids. The assay was immunoSEQ multiplex PCR, and TCRdb's table has in-frame clones only and misses some. The sample lists roughly 23,000 clones; approximately 90% were seen once. This clonotype was obtained from a male donor aged 60 or over with stage I squamous cell lung carcinoma. Sequenced material: peripheral blood, taken before any cancer treatment. The rearrangement uses TRBV10-3 and TRBJ1-2; the D gene is possibly TRBD1 (5 bases). The CDR3, as DNA: TGTGCCATCAGTGAGGGGCAGGGAAGCGATGATGGCTACACCTTC. This encodes CAISEGQGSDDGYTF.